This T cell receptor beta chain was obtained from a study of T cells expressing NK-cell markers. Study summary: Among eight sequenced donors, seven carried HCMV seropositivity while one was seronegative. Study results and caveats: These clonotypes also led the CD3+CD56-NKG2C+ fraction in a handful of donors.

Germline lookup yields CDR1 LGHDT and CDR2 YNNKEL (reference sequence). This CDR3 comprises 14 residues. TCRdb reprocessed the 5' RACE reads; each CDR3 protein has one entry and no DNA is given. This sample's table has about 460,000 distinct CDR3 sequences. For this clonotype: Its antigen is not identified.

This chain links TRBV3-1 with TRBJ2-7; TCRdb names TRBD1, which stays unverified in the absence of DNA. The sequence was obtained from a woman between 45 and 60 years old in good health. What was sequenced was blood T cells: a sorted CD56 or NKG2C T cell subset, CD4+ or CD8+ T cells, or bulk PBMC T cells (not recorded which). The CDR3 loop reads CASSLRDKTYEQYF.